This T cell receptor beta chain was sequenced during a study of blood T cell repertoires in COVID-19. The method was immunoSEQ multiplex PCR; TCRdb's version includes in-frame clones alone and lacks a portion of them. The sample holds roughly 220,000 clones, about 87% seen once. CDR1 and CDR2 from the germline V gene are SGHNT and YYREEE (reference sequence). The CDR3 has 14 amino acids. V gave up 2 bases and J gave up 4 bases, with 9 bases separating them. This TCR derives from a woman between 25 and 40 years old who had recovered from COVID-19. V usage is TRBV5-4 and J usage is TRBJ2-2, with D tentatively TRBD2 (6 bases). The sample comprised PBMCs or T cells enriched from blood (not recorded which). The CDR3, as DNA: TGTGCCAGCAGCTTCCGGGACTTCACCGGGGAGCTGTTTTTT. It specifies CASSFRDFTGELFF.